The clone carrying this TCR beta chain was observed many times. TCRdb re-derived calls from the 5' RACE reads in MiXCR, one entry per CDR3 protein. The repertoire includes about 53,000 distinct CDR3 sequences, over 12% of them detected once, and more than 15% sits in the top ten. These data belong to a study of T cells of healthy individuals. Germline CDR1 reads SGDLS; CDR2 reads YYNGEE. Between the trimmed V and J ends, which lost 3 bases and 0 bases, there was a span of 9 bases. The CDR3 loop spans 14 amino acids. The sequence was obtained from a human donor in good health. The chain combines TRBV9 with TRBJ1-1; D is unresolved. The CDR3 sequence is CASSADGMNTEAFF. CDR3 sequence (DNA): TGTGCCAGCAGCGCTGACGGCATGAACACTGAAGCTTTCTTT.